Shown below are 20 T cell receptor beta chains from a single sample sequenced in a study of T-cell memory formation after mild COVID-19. MiXCR was run by TCRdb on the 5' RACE reads, yielding one entry per CDR3 protein. The sample contains about 44,000 distinct CDR3 sequences, over 6.5% of which appear only once. The sequencing sample was made of PBMCs or a T cell subset sorted from them (not recorded which). The source of these receptors is an adult who had mild COVID-19 (a few samples of this study predate the infection). Cell type and time point are not known.

This clonotype was counted a few times. This sequence joins TRBV3-1 and TRBJ1-1; 11 bases fit TRBD1. With 3 bases clipped from V and 6 bases from J, the junction kept 6 bases outside the gene matches. This CDR3 contains 15 residues. Per the germline V gene, CDR1 is LGHDT and CDR2 is YNNKEL (reference sequence). The CDR3 DNA reads as TGTGCCAGCAGCCACGTCGGGACAGGGGGACCTGAAGCTTTCTTT. Amino acids: CASSHVGTGGPEAFF. Looking up the rest from reference TRBV3-1 and TRBJ1-1 gives the full variable domain: DTAVSQTPKYLVTQMGNDKSIKCEQNLGHDTMYWYKQDSKKFLKIMFSYNNKELIINETVPNRFSPKSPDKAHLNLHINSLELGDSAVYFCASSHVGTGGPEAFFGQGTRLTVV.

V usage is TRBV11-2 and J usage is TRBJ2-3; 7 bases are shared with TRBD1. Germline V CDR1 and CDR2: SGHAT, FQNNGV. The CDR3 has 17 amino acids. V was pared by 2 bases and J by 0 bases, with 8 bases of the junction left unmatched. The CDR3 DNA reads TGTGCCAGCAGCTTAAAGGGGGCGACACCTAGCACAGATACGCAGTATTTT. Its translation is CASSLKGATPSTDTQYF.

There are many counts of this clonotype. The chain has TRBV5-5 and TRBJ2-7; tentative D call: TRBD1 (5 bases). This CDR3 contains 14 residues. Germline V CDR1 and CDR2: SGHKS, YYEKEE (reference sequence). The V and J ends lost 1 base and 3 bases respectively, with 11 bases between them. CDR3 region: CASSLSQGRYEQYF. In nucleotides, the CDR3 is TGTGCCAGCAGCTTGAGTCAGGGTCGCTACGAGCAGTACTTC. Drawing the rest from reference TRBV5-5 and TRBJ2-7, the complete variable domain is DAGVTQSPTHLIKTRGQQVTLRCSPISGHKSVSWYQQVLGQGPQFIFQYYEKEERGRGNFPDRFSARQFPNYSSELNVNALLLGDSALYLCASSLSQGRYEQYFGPGTRLTVT.

The chain joins TRBV18 to TRBJ2-2; D ambiguous. V lost 6 bases, J lost 3 bases, and 14 bases lay in between. Germline lookup yields CDR1 KGHSH and CDR2 LQKENI. This CDR3 region has 15 residues. In DNA form, the CDR3 reads TGTGCCAGCTCCTACACAACCACTTACACCGGGGAGCTGTTTTTT. Protein sequence: CASSYTTTYTGELFF.

This clonotype has only a few counts. This chain links TRBV19 with TRBJ1-2; a possible D gene is TRBD1 (5 bases). Per the germline V gene, CDR1 is LNHDA and CDR2 is SQIVND (reference sequence). Trimming took off 3 bases at V and 4 bases at J, with 12 bases between the two ends. The CDR3 extends over 14 amino acids. The CDR3 reads CASSIREGGYGYTF. In DNA, the CDR3 is TGTGCCAGTAGTATCAGGGAAGGTGGCTATGGCTACACCTTC.

This clonotype was seen at least ten times. The chain is built from TRBV12-3 or TRBV12-4 and TRBJ2-7; the match to TRBD2 covers 9 bases. J was trimmed by 2 bases and V by 1 base; bases with no gene match: 9. This CDR3 comprises 17 residues. Here the CDR3 reads CASSLGGSGGPTYEQYF. The DNA for the CDR3 is TGTGCCAGCAGTTTAGGAGGTAGCGGGGGCCCAACCTACGAGCAGTACTTC.

The sample holds many counts of this clonotype. V is TRBV15 and J is TRBJ2-1; D may be TRBD2 (6 bases). The CDR3 runs 19 residues. The germline gives CDR1 LNHNV, CDR2 YYDKDF (reference sequence). The V and J ends lost 0 bases and 6 bases respectively, with 24 bases between them. CDR3 sequence (DNA): TGTGCCACCAGCAGAGAACCCCCGTTTTTACTCGCGGGACGCAATGAGCAGTTCTTC. This sequence encodes CATSREPPFLLAGRNEQFF.

This clonotype was counted at least ten times. The V and J genes are TRBV5-6 and TRBJ1-4, with D possibly being TRBD1 (5 bases). CDR1 and CDR2 (germline): SGHDT, YYEEEE. Trimming took off 0 bases at V and 0 bases at J, with 12 bases between the two ends. This CDR3 has 17 amino acids. This CDR3 reads CASSLAGTAATNEKLFF. Written as DNA, the CDR3 is TGTGCCAGCAGCTTGGCCGGGACGGCTGCAACTAATGAAAAACTGTTTTTT.

This clonotype was picked up many times. The rearrangement joins TRBV7-8 to TRBJ2-1; D is unresolved. The V and J ends lost 1 base and 5 bases respectively, with 9 bases between them. The CDR3 extends over 14 amino acids. From germline, CDR1 is SGHVS and CDR2 FQNEAQ. The CDR3 sequence: CASSLGGSHNEQFF. Written as DNA, the CDR3 is TGTGCCAGCAGCTTAGGCGGCAGCCACAATGAGCAGTTCTTC.

The V call is TRBV6-1, the J call TRBJ1-1; perhaps TRBD1 as D (5 bases). V shed 2 bases and J shed 0 bases, with 7 bases lying between them. Germline CDR1 reads MNHNS; CDR2 reads SASEGT. CDR3 length: 14 residues. The CDR3 loop reads CASSEQTVNTEAFF. The CDR3 bases are TGTGCCAGCAGTGAACAGACAGTGAACACTGAAGCTTTCTTT.

Many counts were recorded for this clonotype. The chain carries TRBV2 and TRBJ2-2; D not certain. The germline V gene encodes CDR1 SNHLY and CDR2 FYNNEI. CDR3 length equals 13 residues. Trimming pared 4 bases from V and 7 bases from J, leaving 10 bases between. CDR3: CASSARVVGELFF. CDR3 nucleotides: TGTGCCAGCAGTGCCCGGGTTGTCGGGGAGCTGTTTTTT.

The chain combines TRBV5-1 with TRBJ1-4, with 9 bases lining up with TRBD1. Germline loops: CDR1 SGHRS, CDR2 YFSETQ. The CDR3 is made up of 14 amino acids. The ends lost 4 bases at V and 8 bases at J; junction bases unmatched: 6. CDR3 residues: CASSPGTGYEKLFF. Here the CDR3 DNA reads TGCGCCAGCAGCCCCGGGACAGGGTACGAAAAACTGTTTTTT.

The chain is built from TRBV5-5 and TRBJ1-5; weak D call: TRBD1 (5 bases). Trimming left V 2 bases short and J 9 bases short, with 18 bases between. CDR3 size: 15 residues. The germline V gene has CDR1 SGHKS and CDR2 YYEKEE (reference sequence). CDR3 sequence: CASSLYRDSPRPQHF. DNA for the CDR3: TGTGCCAGCAGCTTATACCGGGACTCCCCCAGGCCCCAGCATTTT. The full variable domain, completed using reference TRBV5-5 and TRBJ1-5, is DAGVTQSPTHLIKTRGQQVTLRCSPISGHKSVSWYQQVLGQGPQFIFQYYEKEERGRGNFPDRFSARQFPNYSSELNVNALLLGDSALYLCASSLYRDSPRPQHFGDGTRLSIL.

The table lists this clonotype with a few counts. The rearrangement joins TRBV7-9 to TRBJ1-3; TRBD1 might be the D (5 bases). The CDR3 is 15 amino acids. The germline CDR1 and CDR2 sequences are SEHNR and FQNEAQ (reference sequence). V was trimmed by 1 base and J by 2 bases, leaving 9 bases between them. In nucleotides, the CDR3 is TGTGCCAGCAGCTTAGTCGGGACGGCTGGAAACACCATATATTTT. Translating it yields CASSLVGTAGNTIYF.

This clonotype was observed a handful of times. This chain connects TRBV10-3 to TRBJ1-2; possibly TRBD1 for D (6 bases). Germline V gives CDR1 ENHRY, CDR2 SYGVKD. Trimming stripped 5 bases from V and 5 bases from J, with 15 bases between. CDR3 length: 14 amino acids. The CDR3 DNA reads as TGTGCCATCAGTCCTACTGACAGGAATTATGGCTACACCTTC. This sequence encodes CAISPTDRNYGYTF.

This clonotype was counted ten times or more. The chain is built from TRBV12-3 or TRBV12-4 and TRBJ2-2, with D unresolved. Trimming pared 2 bases from V and 2 bases from J, leaving 6 bases between. CDR3 size: 14 residues. The DNA of the CDR3 is TGTGCCAGCAGTTTATTACTAAACACCGGGGAGCTGTTTTTT. This sequence encodes CASSLLLNTGELFF.

This clonotype was counted a few times. The gene calls are TRBV5-1 and TRBJ2-1; TRBD2 might be the D (6 bases). V was trimmed by 4 bases and J by 4 bases, leaving 18 bases between them. Germline CDR1 reads SGHRS; CDR2 reads YFSETQ. The CDR3 runs 16 residues. For the CDR3, the DNA is TGCGCCAGCAGCCCCCACTCCGGGACTGGTTACAATGAGCAGTTCTTC. This codes for CASSPHSGTGYNEQFF.

This rearrangement joins TRBV5-1 to TRBJ2-5; 10 bases map to TRBD2. After removal of 3 bases from V and 3 bases from J, the junction contained 2 bases not matched to a gene. Germline values: CDR1 SGHRS, CDR2 YFSETQ. CDR3 length: 14 residues. The CDR3 protein is CASSWGTSEETQYF. CDR3 nucleotides: TGCGCCAGCAGCTGGGGGACTAGCGAAGAGACCCAGTACTTC. The entire variable domain, with the rest obtained from reference TRBV5-1 and TRBJ2-5, is as follows: KAGVTQTPRYLIKTRGQQVTLSCSPISGHRSVSWYQQTPGQGLQFLFEYFSETQRNKGNFPGRFSGRQFSNSRSEMNVSTLELGDSALYLCASSWGTSEETQYFGPGTRLLVL.

The chain is built from TRBV5-1 and TRBJ2-1; 8 nucleotides line up with TRBD1. V shed 3 bases, J shed 5 bases, and the junction held 7 bases outside the gene matches. From germline, CDR1 is SGHRS and CDR2 YFSETQ. The CDR3 extends over 15 amino acids. This chain's CDR3 is CASSSGQGINNEQFF. CDR3 bases: TGCGCCAGCAGCTCCGGACAGGGCATAAACAATGAGCAGTTCTTC.

This clonotype appeared many times. The chain joins TRBV29-1 to TRBJ2-5; D is possibly TRBD1 (5 bases). Germline values: CDR1 SQVTM, CDR2 ANQGSEA. The V gene lost 6 bases and the J gene lost 2 bases, with 13 bases spanning the gap. CDR3 length equals 13 residues. CDR3 loop: CSVRYPGQETQYF. The CDR3, as DNA: TGCAGCGTCCGATACCCAGGGCAAGAGACCCAGTACTTC.